The 20 T cell receptor beta chains below were found in one sample sequenced in a study of blood T cells in healthy people across ages. PCR was performed a second time for about 7 to 12 cycles using a sample-barcoded 5' primer and a J-beta primer mix. Via MiXCR, TCRdb re-called the 5' RACE reads, giving one row per CDR3 protein. The sample records roughly 1.6 million distinct CDR3 sequences, roughly 32% being singletons. The sequenced sample consisted of blood. These TCRs come from a woman under 40 in good health.

This clonotype appeared a few times. V and J are TRBV6-1 and TRBJ2-1; D remains ambiguous. CDR1 is MNHNS and CDR2 is SASEGT in the germline V gene. V lost 2 bases, J lost 8 bases, and 10 bases lay in between. This CDR3 contains 13 residues. The DNA for the CDR3 is TGTGCCAGCAGTGAACGAAGTTTGGATGAGCAGTTCTTC. Amino acids: CASSERSLDEQFF.

The chain employs TRBV2 and TRBJ2-1; no definite D call. The CDR3 is made up of 12 amino acids. In germline, CDR1 is SNHLY, CDR2 FYNNEI. CDR3 sequence (DNA): TGTGCTGCCCGGGTAGACAACAATGAGCAGTTCTTC. It yields the protein CAARVDNNEQFF.

There are a few counts of this clonotype. V gene TRBV5-6 combines with J gene TRBJ2-1; D might be TRBD2 (6 bases). Germline V gene lookup returns CDR1 SGHDT and CDR2 YYEEEE. The ends were cut back, 4 bases at V and 5 bases at J, with 13 bases in the middle. This CDR3 is built from 14 residues. This CDR3 reads CASSRFGEDNEQFF. For the CDR3, the DNA is TGTGCCAGCAGCCGCTTTGGGGAGGACAATGAGCAGTTCTTC.

This rearrangement joins TRBV4-2 to TRBJ1-1; D remains unclear. CDR3 length: 14 residues. V shed 0 bases and J shed 8 bases, with 13 bases lying between them. Germline values: CDR1 LGHNA, CDR2 YNFKEQ. CDR3 sequence: CASSQDVRSWEAFF. CDR3 coding DNA: TGTGCCAGCAGCCAAGATGTCAGGTCTTGGGAAGCTTTCTTT.

Only a few counts were recorded for this clonotype. The chain has TRBV5-1 and TRBJ2-7, with 7 bases that match TRBD1. V lost 0 bases and J lost 4; bases outside the gene matches: 7. CDR1 and CDR2 from the germline V gene are SGHRS and YFSETQ. The CDR3 consists of 15 residues. CDR3 sequence reads: CASSLGTGLKYEQYF. The CDR3, as DNA: TGCGCCAGCAGCTTGGGGACAGGTTTAAAGTACGAGCAGTACTTC.

On this clonotype: The junction does not match germline at one end; this may be a read error. This sequence joins TRBV9 and TRBJ2-5; the D gene is possibly TRBD2 (6 bases). Germline-derived CDR1 and CDR2 are SGDLS and YYNGEE. The CDR3 length is 15 residues. The CDR3 region has the DNA TGTGCCAGCAGCGCAACCTTGACCCCGGGGGAGACCCTGTACTTC. Its translation is CASSATLTPGETLYF.

The rearrangement uses TRBV11-2 and TRBJ2-7; the D gene is possibly TRBD2 (6 bases). Germline values: CDR1 SGHAT, CDR2 FQNNGV. CDR3 length: 14 amino acids. With 5 bases removed from V and 7 bases from J, the gap between germline ends came to 18 bases. The DNA of the CDR3 is TGTGCCAGCAGCCCGAGGGGATTGGGGAGGGAGCAGTACTTC. Protein product: CASSPRGLGREQYF.

This sequence joins TRBV7-2 and TRBJ1-4, with TRBD1 as a possible D gene (5 bases). There are 14 residues in the CDR3. The V gene lost 4 bases and the J gene lost 7 bases, with 13 bases spanning the gap. Germline values: CDR1 SGHTA, CDR2 FQGNSA. CDR3 residues: CASSWDPVGEKLFF. In nucleotides, the CDR3 is TGTGCCAGCAGCTGGGACCCAGTGGGTGAAAAACTGTTTTTT. The entire variable domain, with the rest obtained from reference TRBV7-2 and TRBJ1-4, is as follows: GAGVSQSPSNKVTEKGKDVELRCDPISGHTALYWYRQSLGQGLEFLIYFQGNSAPDKSGLPSDRFSAERTGGSVSTLTIQRTQQEDSAVYLCASSWDPVGEKLFFGSGTQLSVL.

Worth noting for this clonotype: The germline gene is not matched at one end of the junction; a read error may be the cause. The chain combines TRBV20-1 with TRBJ2-7, with 9 bases lining up with TRBD2. There are 15 residues in the CDR3. The germline V gene has CDR1 DFQATT and CDR2 SNEGSKA (reference sequence). DNA for the CDR3: TGCGGTGCTAGAGATGGGCTAGCGGGATTGTACGAGCAGTACTTC. Translating gives CGARDGLAGLYEQYF.

This chain connects TRBV6-6 to TRBJ2-5; 8 bases fit TRBD2. Germline V gene sequence: CDR1 MNHNY, CDR2 SVGAGI (reference sequence). The CDR3 spans 15 residues. With 6 bases clipped from V and 2 bases from J, the junction kept 8 bases outside the gene matches. DNA for the CDR3: TGTGCCAGCAGCCTTAGACTAGCGAGGCAAGAGACCCAGTACTTC. Protein product: CASSLRLARQETQYF.

The chain has TRBV10-3 and TRBJ2-5; D is unclear. The CDR3 is 14 amino acids. With 2 bases removed from V and 1 base from J, the gap between germline ends came to 8 bases. CDR1 and CDR2 from the germline V gene are ENHRY and SYGVKD. The CDR3 protein is CAISEARTQETQYF. The CDR3 coding sequence is TGTGCCATCAGTGAGGCGCGCACCCAAGAGACCCAGTACTTC.

V is TRBV12-3 or TRBV12-4 and J is TRBJ1-2; D possibly corresponds to TRBD1 (6 bases). V was clipped by 5 bases and J by 4 bases, with 17 bases between them. The CDR3 has 15 amino acids. CDR3 protein: CASSKPGEVGYGYTF. The CDR3 DNA reads as TGTGCCAGCAGTAAACCAGGGGAGGTTGGCTATGGCTACACCTTC.

The chain combines TRBV5-1 with TRBJ1-2, with 7 bases aligning to TRBD1. CDR1 SGHRS and CDR2 YFSETQ come from the germline V gene. The CDR3 consists of 14 residues. V gave up 4 bases and J gave up 8 bases; unmatched junction bases: 11. In nucleotides, the CDR3 is TGCGCCAGCAGCCCGTCAGGGGGGTCTAACGGCTACACCTTC. Its protein is CASSPSGGSNGYTF.

This clonotype has just a few counts. The chain has TRBV6-1 and TRBJ1-2; TRBD1 matches 7 bases. The CDR3 consists of 13 residues. In germline, CDR1 is MNHNS, CDR2 SASEGT. J was trimmed by 7 bases and V by 6 bases; bases with no gene match: 8. This CDR3 is CASSSDRVIGYTF. The CDR3 DNA reads as TGTGCCAGCAGCTCCGACAGGGTTATTGGCTACACCTTC.

As for this clonotype: With a much larger clone just one base away, this may be a read error. The chain is built from TRBV7-9 and TRBJ2-3, with D perhaps matching TRBD1 (5 bases). Trimming took off 5 bases at V and 4 bases at J, with 16 bases between the two ends. This CDR3 region has 15 residues. Germline V lookup: CDR1 SEHNR, CDR2 FQNEAQ (reference sequence). For the CDR3, the DNA is TGTGCCAGCAGCGCCTCAGGGCTAAGCGCAGATACGCAGTATTTT. Amino acids: CASSASGLSADTQYF.

This clonotype was counted only a few times. This chain joins TRBV6-2 or TRBV6-3 and TRBJ1-4; D is ambiguous. With 0 bases removed from V and 4 bases from J, the gap between germline ends came to 12 bases. Germline values: CDR1 MNHEY, CDR2 SVGEGT. The CDR3 runs 16 residues. The DNA for the CDR3 is TGTGCCAGCAGTTACTCGAAGGGAAAATTTAATGAAAAACTGTTTTTT. Protein sequence: CASSYSKGKFNEKLFF.

The chain recombines TRBV3-1 with TRBJ1-5; D gene unclear. Trimming left V 1 base short and J 0 bases short, with 10 bases between. The CDR3 sequence is 16 residues long. CDR1 and CDR2 (germline): LGHDT, YNNKEL (reference sequence). CDR3 in amino acids: CASSQGLTYSNQPQHF. The CDR3 coding sequence is TGTGCCAGCAGCCAAGGGCTCACCTATAGCAATCAGCCCCAGCATTTT.

A word on this clonotype: A much larger clone lies one base from this, so it may be a read error. The rearrangement joins TRBV20-1 to TRBJ2-7; weak D call: TRBD2 (5 bases). Germline V lookup: CDR1 DFQATT, CDR2 SNEGSKA (reference sequence). The CDR3 has 12 amino acids. DNA of the CDR3: TGCAGTACTAGAAGCCTAAGTCAAGAGCAGTACTTC. Translation gives CSTRSLSQEQYF.

This clonotype was recorded many times. The chain couples TRBV25-1 to TRBJ2-1; no firm D call. CDR1 is MGHDK and CDR2 is SYGVNS in the germline V gene. This CDR3 is built from 12 residues. V lost 6 bases and J 2 bases, leaving 5 bases between the germline ends. The CDR3 spells CASRTTYNEQFF. The CDR3 DNA reads TGTGCCAGCAGGACCACCTACAATGAGCAGTTCTTC.

The V call is TRBV6-6, the J call TRBJ1-5; TRBD1 agrees at 8 bases. V was pared by 2 bases and J by 5 bases, with 2 bases of the junction left unmatched. CDR1 and CDR2 from the germline V gene are MNHNY and SVGAGI (reference sequence). This CDR3 region has 14 residues. The DNA of the CDR3 is TGTGCCAGCAGTTACGGACAGGGCTATCAGCCCCAGCATTTT. Protein product: CASSYGQGYQPQHF.